The clone carrying this TCR beta chain was observed a few times. The data were obtained in a study of shared clonotypes between healthy human individuals. The assay was immunoSEQ multiplex PCR, and TCRdb's table has in-frame clones only and misses some. The sample records fewer than 600,000 clones, around 79% being singletons. The clonotype was recovered from a woman aged 40-49 years in good health. Some clones in this sample may be carry-over from other donors' samples. The sequencing sample was made of PBMCs.

The CDR3 DNA follows: TGTGCCAGCTCACAGGGGGTCTCCTACGAGCAGTACTTC. The encoded protein is CASSQGVSYEQYF. The rearrangement uses TRBV18 and TRBJ2-7; tentatively, D is TRBD1 (6 bases). Trimming pared 4 bases from V and 0 bases from J, leaving 7 bases between. The CDR3 covers 13 residues. Germline lookup yields CDR1 KGHSH and CDR2 LQKENI.